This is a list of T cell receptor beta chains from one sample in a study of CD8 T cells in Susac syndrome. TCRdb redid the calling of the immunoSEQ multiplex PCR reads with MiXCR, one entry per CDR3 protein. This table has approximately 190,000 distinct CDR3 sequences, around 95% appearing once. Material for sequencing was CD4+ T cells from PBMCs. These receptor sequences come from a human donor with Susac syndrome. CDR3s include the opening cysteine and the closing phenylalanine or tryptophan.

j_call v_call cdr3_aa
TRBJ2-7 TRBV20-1 CSARDASGGPAGQYF
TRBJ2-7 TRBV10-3 CAIRTDRGSYEQYF
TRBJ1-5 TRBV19 CASRGGSQPQHF
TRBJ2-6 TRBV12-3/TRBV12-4 CASSPLRGANVLTF
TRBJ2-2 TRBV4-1 CASSQLAGGPRVTGELFF
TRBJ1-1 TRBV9 CASSVDEGNTEAFF
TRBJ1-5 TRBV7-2 CASSSRTGGDNQPQHF
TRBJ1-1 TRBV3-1 CASSRGGGMAEAFF
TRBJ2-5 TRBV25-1 CASRQGLPLETQYF
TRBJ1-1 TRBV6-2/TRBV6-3 CASMAWIGGTEAFF
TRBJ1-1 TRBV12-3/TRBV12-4 CASSLIRNTEAFF
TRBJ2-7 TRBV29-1 CSANDRVSSGAGGVYEQYF
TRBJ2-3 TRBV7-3 CASSLSGFVDTQYF
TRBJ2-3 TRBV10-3 CAIAGGSADTQYF
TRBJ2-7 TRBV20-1 CSAPGTGGRYEQYF
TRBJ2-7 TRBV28 CASSFRTEGYEQYF
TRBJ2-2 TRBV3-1 CASSFRTGGGTGELFF
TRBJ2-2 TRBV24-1 CATSGRAPSNTGELFF
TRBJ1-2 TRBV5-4 CASNPDVQGLRYTF
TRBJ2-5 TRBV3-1 CASSRLMYQETQYF
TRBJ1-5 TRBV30 CAWSRQGSNQPQHF
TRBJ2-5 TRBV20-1 CSARGRGRETQYF
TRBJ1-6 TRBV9 CASSVGGVGAPLHF
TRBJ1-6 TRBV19 CASSRTGDNSPLHF
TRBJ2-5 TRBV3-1 CASSQVGAGETQYF
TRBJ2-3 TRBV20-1 CSAKYSQSTDTQYF
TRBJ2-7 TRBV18 CASSPSGGGYEQYF
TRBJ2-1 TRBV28 CASSLPTGDNEQFF
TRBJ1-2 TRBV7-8 CASRSPGGWGYTF
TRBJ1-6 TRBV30 CAWSSDSRAFNSPLHF
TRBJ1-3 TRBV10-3 CAIGGETGNTIYF
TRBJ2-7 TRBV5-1 CASSFPLTGTGAEEQYF
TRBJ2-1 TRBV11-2 CASSSSGTAYNEQFF
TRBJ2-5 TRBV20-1 CSASVGSSGYQETQYF
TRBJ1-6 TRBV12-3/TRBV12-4 CASRGTAANSPLHF
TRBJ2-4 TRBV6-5 CASRQRSGGIQYF
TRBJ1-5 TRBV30 CAWMAGAGGNQPQHF
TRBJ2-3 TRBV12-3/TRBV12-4 CASSSTLAIYTDTQYF
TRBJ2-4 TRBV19 CASSLQGPKNIQYF
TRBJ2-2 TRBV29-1 CSVKSTGELFF
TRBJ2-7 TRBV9 CASSARADEQYF
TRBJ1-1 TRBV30 CAWSVRLEAFF
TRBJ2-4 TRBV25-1 CASSELRNIQYF
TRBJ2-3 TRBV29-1 CSAAKSSGTDTQYF
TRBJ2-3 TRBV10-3 CAHASTDTQYF
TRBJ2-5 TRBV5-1 CASSQTGETQYF
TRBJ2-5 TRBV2 CASIPSQGRQTQYF
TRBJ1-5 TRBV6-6 CASSYMGMGSNQPQHF
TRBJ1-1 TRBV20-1 CSARSRQGTTEAFF